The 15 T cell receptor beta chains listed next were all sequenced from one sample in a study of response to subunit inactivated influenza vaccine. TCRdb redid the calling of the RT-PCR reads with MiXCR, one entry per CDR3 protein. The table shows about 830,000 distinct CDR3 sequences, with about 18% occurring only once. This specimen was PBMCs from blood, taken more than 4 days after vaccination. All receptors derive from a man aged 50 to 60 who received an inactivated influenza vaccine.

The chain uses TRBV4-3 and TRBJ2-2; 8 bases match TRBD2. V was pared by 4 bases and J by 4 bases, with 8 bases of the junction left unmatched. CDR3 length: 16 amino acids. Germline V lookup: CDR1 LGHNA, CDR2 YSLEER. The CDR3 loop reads CASSLQREWGTGELFF. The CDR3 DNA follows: TGCGCCAGCAGCCTTCAGCGGGAGTGGGGCACCGGGGAGCTGTTTTTT.

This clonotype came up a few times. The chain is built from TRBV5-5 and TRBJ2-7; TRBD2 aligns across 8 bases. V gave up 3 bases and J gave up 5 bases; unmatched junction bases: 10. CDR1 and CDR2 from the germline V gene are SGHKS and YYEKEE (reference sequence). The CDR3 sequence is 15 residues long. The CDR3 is CASSWRGVSANEQYF. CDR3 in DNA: TGTGCCAGCAGCTGGCGGGGGGTGTCAGCTAACGAGCAGTACTTC.

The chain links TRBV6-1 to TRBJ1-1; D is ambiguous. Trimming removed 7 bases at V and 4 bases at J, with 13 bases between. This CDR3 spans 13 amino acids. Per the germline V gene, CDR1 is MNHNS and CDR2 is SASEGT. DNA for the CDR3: TGTGCCAGCAAACAAGGGAAGCGCACTGAAGCTTTCTTT. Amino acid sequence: CASKQGKRTEAFF.

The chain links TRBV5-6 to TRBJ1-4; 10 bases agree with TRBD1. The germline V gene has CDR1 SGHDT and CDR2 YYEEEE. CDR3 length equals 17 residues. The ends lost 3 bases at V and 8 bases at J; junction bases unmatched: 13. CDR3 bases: TGTGCCAGCAGCTCCGGGACAGGGGTACTACAAGGCGAAAAACTGTTTTTT. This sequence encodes CASSSGTGVLQGEKLFF.

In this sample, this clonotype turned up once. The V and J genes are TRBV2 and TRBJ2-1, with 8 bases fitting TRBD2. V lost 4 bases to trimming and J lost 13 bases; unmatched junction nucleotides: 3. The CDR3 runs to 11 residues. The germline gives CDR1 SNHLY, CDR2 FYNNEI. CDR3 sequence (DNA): TGTGCCAGCAGTGTAAGCGGGGGACAGTTCTTC. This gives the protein CASSVSGGQFF.

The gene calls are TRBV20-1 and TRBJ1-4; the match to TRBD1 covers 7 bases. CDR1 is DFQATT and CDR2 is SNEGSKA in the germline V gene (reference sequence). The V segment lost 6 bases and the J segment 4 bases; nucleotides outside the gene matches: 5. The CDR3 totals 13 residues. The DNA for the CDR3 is TGCAGTGCCCAGGGGGGGAATAATGAAAAACTGTTTTTT. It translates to CSAQGGNNEKLFF.

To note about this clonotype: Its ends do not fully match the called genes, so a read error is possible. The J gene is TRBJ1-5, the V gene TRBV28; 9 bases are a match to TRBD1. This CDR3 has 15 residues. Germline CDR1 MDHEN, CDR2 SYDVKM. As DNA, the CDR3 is TGTGCCAGCAGTACCCGGGACAGGGTCAATCAGCCCCAGCTTTTT. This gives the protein CASSTRDRVNQPQLF.

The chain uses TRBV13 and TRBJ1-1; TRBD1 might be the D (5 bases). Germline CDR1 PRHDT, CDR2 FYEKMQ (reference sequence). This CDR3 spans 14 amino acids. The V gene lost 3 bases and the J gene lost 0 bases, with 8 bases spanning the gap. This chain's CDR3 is CASSFVGVNTEAFF. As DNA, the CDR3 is TGTGCCAGCAGCTTCGTGGGGGTGAACACTGAAGCTTTCTTT.

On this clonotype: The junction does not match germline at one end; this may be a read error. Here the CDR3 reads CASRSSSGGAKTGELFF. For the CDR3, the DNA is TGTGCCAGCAGGTCGAGTAGCGGGGGTGCGAAAACCGGGGAGCTGTTTTTT. V and J are TRBV12-3 or TRBV12-4 and TRBJ2-2; TRBD2 aligns across 9 bases. The CDR3 length is 17 residues.

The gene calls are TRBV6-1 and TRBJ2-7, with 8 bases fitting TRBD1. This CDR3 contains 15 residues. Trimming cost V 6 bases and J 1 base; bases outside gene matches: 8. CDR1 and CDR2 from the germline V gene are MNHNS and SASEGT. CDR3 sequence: CASSFDRGPSYEQYF. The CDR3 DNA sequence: TGTGCCAGCAGCTTCGACAGGGGCCCTTCCTACGAGCAGTACTTC.

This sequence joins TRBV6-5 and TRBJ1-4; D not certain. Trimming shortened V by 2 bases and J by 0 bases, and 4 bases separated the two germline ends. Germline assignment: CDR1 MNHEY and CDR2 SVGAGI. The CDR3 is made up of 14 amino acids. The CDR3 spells CASSYTATNEKLFF. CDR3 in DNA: TGTGCCAGCAGTTACACGGCAACTAATGAAAAACTGTTTTTT.

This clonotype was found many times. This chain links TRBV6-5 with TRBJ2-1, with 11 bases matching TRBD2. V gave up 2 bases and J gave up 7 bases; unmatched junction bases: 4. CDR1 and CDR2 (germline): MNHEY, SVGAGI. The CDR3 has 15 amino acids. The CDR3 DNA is TGTGCCAGCAGTTACAATAGACTAGCGGGGAATGAGCAGTTCTTC. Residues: CASSYNRLAGNEQFF.

The CDR3 DNA is TGTGCCAGCAGCTCCGGAGTGGGGCGCTCCTACAATGAGCAGTTCTTC. Its translation: CASSSGVGRSYNEQFF. The rearrangement links TRBV11-3 to TRBJ2-1, with D possibly matching TRBD1 (5 bases). CDR1 is SGHNT, CDR2 YENEEA, per germline. V was pared by 4 bases and J by 0 bases, with 13 bases between. The CDR3 covers 16 residues.

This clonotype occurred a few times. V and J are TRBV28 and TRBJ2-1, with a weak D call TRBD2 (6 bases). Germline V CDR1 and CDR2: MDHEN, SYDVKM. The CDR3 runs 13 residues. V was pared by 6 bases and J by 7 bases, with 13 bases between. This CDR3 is CASSGGTDNEQFF. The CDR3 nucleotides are TGTGCCAGCAGCGGAGGGACGGATAATGAGCAGTTCTTC.

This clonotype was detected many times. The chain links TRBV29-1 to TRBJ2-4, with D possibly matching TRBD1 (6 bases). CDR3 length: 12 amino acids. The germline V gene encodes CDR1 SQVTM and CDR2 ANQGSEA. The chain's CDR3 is CRFQGSKNIQYF. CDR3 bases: TGCAGATTTCAGGGGAGCAAAAACATTCAGTACTTC.